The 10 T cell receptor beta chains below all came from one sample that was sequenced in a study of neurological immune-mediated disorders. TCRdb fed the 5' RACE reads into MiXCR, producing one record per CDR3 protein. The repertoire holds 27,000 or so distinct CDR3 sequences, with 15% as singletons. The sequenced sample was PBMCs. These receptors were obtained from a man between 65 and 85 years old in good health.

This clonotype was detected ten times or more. CDR3 DNA: TGTGCCAGCAGCTTGGCCCTGGACAGGGTTTATGAGCAGTTCTTC. This gives the protein CASSLALDRVYEQFF. V and J are TRBV5-8 and TRBJ2-1; 8 bases are a match to TRBD1. V gave up 0 bases and J gave up 8 bases; unmatched junction bases: 7. Germline V gives CDR1 SGHTS, CDR2 YDEGEE. The length of the CDR3 is 15 residues.

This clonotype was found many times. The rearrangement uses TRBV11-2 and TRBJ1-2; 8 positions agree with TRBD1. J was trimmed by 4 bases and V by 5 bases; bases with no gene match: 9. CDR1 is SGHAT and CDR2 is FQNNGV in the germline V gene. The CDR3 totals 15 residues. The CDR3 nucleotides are TGTGCCAGCAGCCAGCTGACAGGGGTGGGCTATGGCTACACCTTC. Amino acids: CASSQLTGVGYGYTF.

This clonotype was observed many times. The CDR3 bases are TGTGCCAGCCAGACAGGGATGAACACTGAAGCTTTCTTT. The encoded protein is CASQTGMNTEAFF. The rearrangement uses TRBV27 and TRBJ1-1; 7 bases are a match to TRBD1. Looked up from germline, CDR1 is MNHEY and CDR2 is SMNVEV (reference sequence). The CDR3 runs to 13 residues. Germline trimming cut 8 bases from V and 0 bases from J; bases unmatched to any gene: 3.

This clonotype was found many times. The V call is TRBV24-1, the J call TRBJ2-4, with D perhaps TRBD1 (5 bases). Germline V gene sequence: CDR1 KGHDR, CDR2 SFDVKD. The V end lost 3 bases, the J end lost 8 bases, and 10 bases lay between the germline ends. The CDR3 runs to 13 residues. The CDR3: CATSDKTQDIQYF. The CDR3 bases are TGTGCCACCAGTGATAAAACACAGGACATTCAGTACTTC.

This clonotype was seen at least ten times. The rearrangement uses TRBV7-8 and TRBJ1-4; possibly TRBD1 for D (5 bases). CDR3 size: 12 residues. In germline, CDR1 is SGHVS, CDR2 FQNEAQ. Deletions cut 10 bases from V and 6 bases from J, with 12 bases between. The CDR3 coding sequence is TGTGCCACTGGGCGGGGCTATGAAAAACTGTTTTTT. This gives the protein CATGRGYEKLFF.

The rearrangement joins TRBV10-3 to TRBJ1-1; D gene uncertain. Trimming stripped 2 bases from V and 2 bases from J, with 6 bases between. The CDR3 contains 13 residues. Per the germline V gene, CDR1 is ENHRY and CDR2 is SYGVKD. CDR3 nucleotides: TGTGCCATCAGTGAGCCACCAAACACTGAAGCTTTCTTT. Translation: CAISEPPNTEAFF.

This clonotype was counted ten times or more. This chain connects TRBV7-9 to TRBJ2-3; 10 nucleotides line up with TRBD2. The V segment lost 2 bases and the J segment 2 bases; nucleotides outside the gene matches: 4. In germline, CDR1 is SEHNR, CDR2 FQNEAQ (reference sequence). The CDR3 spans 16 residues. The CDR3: CASSLLAGDFTDTQYF. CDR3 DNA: TGTGCCAGCAGCTTACTAGCGGGGGATTTCACAGATACGCAGTATTTT. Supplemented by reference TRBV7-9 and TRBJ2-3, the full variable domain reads DTGVSQNPRHKITKRGQNVTFRCDPISEHNRLYWYRQTLGQGPEFLTYFQNEAQLEKSRLLSDRFSAERPKGSFSTLEIQRTEQGDSAMYLCASSLLAGDFTDTQYFGPGTRLTVL.

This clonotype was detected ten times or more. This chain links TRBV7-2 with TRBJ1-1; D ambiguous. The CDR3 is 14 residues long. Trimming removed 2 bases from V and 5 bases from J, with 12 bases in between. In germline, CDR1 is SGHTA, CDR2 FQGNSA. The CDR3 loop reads CASSLSPPGTEAFF. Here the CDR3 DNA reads TGTGCCAGCAGCTTAAGCCCACCGGGAACTGAAGCTTTCTTT.

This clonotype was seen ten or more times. The CDR3 region has the DNA TGTGCCAGCAGCCAAGCCGGGACAGGGGAGGGAGGCTACACCTTC. Encoded protein: CASSQAGTGEGGYTF. The chain is built from TRBV14 and TRBJ1-2; 10 positions match TRBD1. CDR1 is SGHDN, CDR2 FVKESK, per germline. V was clipped by 1 base and J by 8 bases; unmatched bases: 7. This CDR3 comprises 15 residues.

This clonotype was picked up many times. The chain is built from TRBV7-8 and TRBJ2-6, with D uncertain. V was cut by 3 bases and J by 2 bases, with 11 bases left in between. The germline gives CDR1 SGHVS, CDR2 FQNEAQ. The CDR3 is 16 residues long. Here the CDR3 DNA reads TGTGCCAGCAGCTTTGCCCACGACCCTGGGGCCAACGTCCTGACTTTC. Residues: CASSFAHDPGANVLTF.